This T cell receptor (beta chain) was retrieved from a study of CD8 T cells in Susac syndrome. The authors reverse transcribed roughly 0.5 to 1 ug RNA with random hexamers. By means of immunoSEQ multiplex PCR, TCR beta CDR3 spanning 54 Vbeta and 13 Jbeta underwent amplification. TCRdb processed the immunoSEQ multiplex PCR reads anew with MiXCR; each CDR3 protein has one entry. The profile shows some 140,000 distinct CDR3 sequences, around 85% of them singletons. This clonotype is a singleton in its sample. Germline V lookup: CDR1 DFQATT, CDR2 SNEGSKA (reference sequence). Unmatched junction bases numbered 10, after V lost 3 bases and J lost 7 bases. The CDR3 runs 14 residues.

The sequenced sample consisted of CD8+ T cells from PBMCs. The chain links TRBV20-1 to TRBJ2-5; 8 bases match TRBD2. This receptor was identified in a human donor with multiple sclerosis. The CDR3 sequence is CSARVSGEGGTQYF. CDR3 sequence (DNA): TGCAGTGCTAGGGTTAGCGGGGAAGGTGGGACCCAGTACTTC.